This T cell receptor beta chain was sequenced in a study of radiation and T cells in renal cell carcinoma. General study results and limits: Without pretreatment biopsies, baseline tumor clonotype presence was undetermined. In blood, top tumor clones expanded by 2 weeks, shrinking by 4.

The table lists this clone with a count of one. What it binds is unknown. Data came from immunoSEQ multiplex PCR; TCRdb stores just in-frame clones and leaves some out. This table has roughly 130,000 clones, 70% to 90% appearing once. Germline V lookup: CDR1 PRHDT, CDR2 FYEKMQ (reference sequence). The CDR3 has 18 residues. V lost 5 bases and J lost 1; bases outside the gene matches: 12. Regarding time point: blood 2 weeks post-SBRT. Treatment reported: 15 Gy SBRT to primary tumor, nephrectomy 4 weeks later. This renal cell carcinoma was of the clear cell type. Material: blood, obtained from a patient whose treatment included radiotherapy and nephrectomy. The V gene is TRBV13, the J gene TRBJ1-5; TRBD1 matches at 9 bases. This clonotype was obtained from a woman in her seventies with renal cell carcinoma. In DNA form, the CDR3 reads TGTGCCAGCAGCGCGACAGGGGGTGGGGGAAGGAGCAATCAGCCCCAGCATTTT. It encodes CASSATGGGGRSNQPQHF.